The 27 T cell receptor beta chains presented below share a single source sample, sequenced in a study of T cells of healthy individuals. TCRdb reprocessed the 5' RACE reads with MiXCR, giving one entry per CDR3 protein. This sample has some 82,000 distinct CDR3 sequences, with 5% found just once. These receptor sequences come from a female donor in good health.

CDR3 nucleotides: TGCAGCGTTGAAGAGGAGGGACGGAGAAGCACAGATACGCAGTATTTT. Its translation: CSVEEEGRRSTDTQYF. V gene TRBV29-1 combines with J gene TRBJ2-3; a weak D match, TRBD2 (6 bases). The CDR3 is 16 amino acids. V gave up 0 bases and J gave up 0 bases, with 13 bases separating them. Germline V CDR1 and CDR2: SQVTM, ANQGSEA.

Note on this clonotype: Germline and junction disagree at one end, which may indicate a read error. The chain recombines TRBV11-2 with TRBJ1-1; D is ambiguous. This CDR3 has 15 residues. Per the germline V gene, CDR1 is SGHAT and CDR2 is FQNNGV. The CDR3 here is CASGLVDGMNTEAFF. CDR3 sequence (DNA): TGTGCCAGCGGCTTAGTCGACGGAATGAACACTGAAGCTTTCTTT.

This clonotype was detected many times. V gene TRBV11-3 combines with J gene TRBJ2-2, with D perhaps assigned TRBD1 or TRBD2 (5 bases each). The V gene's germline CDR1 is SGHNT and CDR2 YENEEA. This CDR3 is 17 amino acids long. V lost 1 base and J lost 3, with 15 bases in between. This CDR3 is CASSLGLRMGDTGELFF. For the CDR3, the DNA is TGTGCCAGCAGCTTAGGACTCAGGATGGGGGACACCGGGGAGCTGTTTTTT.

The chain employs TRBV14 and TRBJ2-2; maybe TRBD2 (6 bases). The germline V and J ends were trimmed by 7 bases and 5 bases, with 14 bases remaining between them. Germline V CDR1 and CDR2: SGHDN, FVKESK. The CDR3 contains 14 residues. CDR3 in amino acids: CASTVTGGTGELFF. As DNA, the CDR3 is TGTGCCAGCACCGTAACTGGGGGGACCGGGGAGCTGTTTTTT.

This clonotype was counted at least ten times. The V gene is TRBV15, the J gene TRBJ2-1; TRBD2 matches at 12 bases. This CDR3 spans 18 amino acids. The V gene's germline CDR1 is LNHNV and CDR2 YYDKDF (reference sequence). V shed 0 bases, J shed 0 bases, and the junction held 3 bases outside the gene matches. This CDR3 reads CATSRDGLAGSSYNEQFF. The CDR3 DNA sequence: TGTGCCACCAGCAGAGATGGACTAGCGGGGTCCTCCTACAATGAGCAGTTCTTC.

The table lists this clonotype with many counts. The chain links TRBV10-3 to TRBJ2-7; 9 bases match TRBD1. Germline values: CDR1 ENHRY, CDR2 SYGVKD. The CDR3 is made up of 15 amino acids. With V trimmed by 0 bases and J by 6 bases, 6 bases remained unmatched. The CDR3 DNA follows: TGTGCCATCAGTGAGTCGGTACAGGGGGCAGGCGAGCAGTACTTC. Amino acids: CAISESVQGAGEQYF.

This clonotype was seen a handful of times. This chain joins TRBV7-8 and TRBJ2-1; TRBD2 might be the D (7 bases). V was clipped by 10 bases and J by 3 bases, with 34 bases between them. The CDR3 is made up of 20 amino acids. The germline CDR1 and CDR2 sequences are SGHVS and FQNEAQ. The CDR3 loop reads CATAGVAGTPFRRYYNEQFF. In DNA, the CDR3 is TGTGCCACGGCGGGGGTGGCCGGGACACCCTTCCGGAGGTACTACAATGAGCAGTTCTTC.

This clonotype turned up a few times. A read error may account for a junction end that differs from germline. The rearrangement joins TRBV30 to TRBJ2-7; TRBD2 aligns across 8 bases. The CDR3 loop spans 17 amino acids. Germline CDR1 reads GTSNPN; CDR2 reads SVGIG (reference sequence). The CDR3 region is CVWDWPGMTSVSYEQYF. The CDR3 nucleotides are TGTGTCTGGGACTGGCCTGGGATGACTAGCGTCTCCTACGAGCAGTACTTC.

This clonotype has ten or more counts. This chain joins TRBV6-5 and TRBJ1-5, with D tentatively TRBD1 (5 bases). This CDR3 comprises 15 residues. Germline V gene lookup returns CDR1 MNHEY and CDR2 SVGAGI. V gave up 5 bases and J gave up 0 bases, with 11 bases separating them. For the CDR3, the DNA is TGTGCCAGCAGTCTCACGACAGTTAGCAATCAGCCCCAGCATTTT. This sequence encodes CASSLTTVSNQPQHF.

This clonotype appeared many times. The chain recombines TRBV6-2 or TRBV6-3 with TRBJ2-6; perhaps TRBD2 as D (6 bases). The V gene lost 0 bases and the J gene lost 1 base, with 10 bases spanning the gap. The CDR3 consists of 17 residues. CDR1 MNHEY and CDR2 SVGEGT come from the germline V gene. The CDR3 nucleotides read TGTGCCAGCAGTTACTCGCGGGGTCTGTCTGGGGCCAACGTCCTGACTTTC. Residues: CASSYSRGLSGANVLTF.

The chain uses TRBV4-2 and TRBJ2-1, with D uncertain. The CDR3 contains 13 residues. Germline V gene lookup returns CDR1 LGHNA and CDR2 YNFKEQ. V gave up 0 bases and J gave up 10 bases, with 10 bases separating them. The CDR3 DNA follows: TGTGCCAGCAGCCAAGATGAGGCCCGGGAGCAGTTCTTC. It encodes CASSQDEAREQFF.

At least ten counts were recorded for this clonotype. The genes are TRBV4-1 and TRBJ2-7; the D gene is possibly TRBD2 (6 bases). This CDR3 has 12 amino acids. V was trimmed by 4 bases and J by 9 bases, leaving 13 bases between them. CDR1 is MGHRA and CDR2 is YSYEKL in the germline V gene. The CDR3 bases are TGCGCCAGCAGCCTTGAGGGAGGAGGGCAGTACTTC. Its translation is CASSLEGGGQYF.

This clonotype was seen more than once but under ten times. This chain connects TRBV5-6 to TRBJ1-4; no definite D call. This CDR3 spans 16 amino acids. Trimming removed 0 bases at V and 2 bases at J, with 11 bases between. Germline CDR1 is SGHDT and CDR2 is YYEEEE. CDR3 DNA sequence: TGTGCCAGCAGCTTGGCCGCTCCAGTCACTAATGAAAAACTGTTTTTT. It translates to CASSLAAPVTNEKLFF.

There are a few counts of this clonotype. The chain is built from TRBV4-1 and TRBJ1-4; D is possibly TRBD1 (6 bases). The V end lost 8 bases, the J end lost 0 bases, and 19 bases lay between the germline ends. The length of the CDR3 is 17 residues. Germline CDR1 is MGHRA and CDR2 is YSYEKL. CDR3 DNA: TGCGCCAGCTCAGCCAGAGGGGGGGGCGCAACTAATGAAAAACTGTTTTTT. Protein: CASSARGGGATNEKLFF.

The chain carries TRBV27 and TRBJ2-3; 9 bases map to TRBD1. The CDR3 runs to 14 residues. Looked up from germline, CDR1 is MNHEY and CDR2 is SMNVEV (reference sequence). J lost 10 bases, V lost 3 bases, and 8 bases had no gene match. This chain's CDR3 is CASSLGTGRTAQYF. The CDR3 nucleotides read TGTGCCAGCAGTTTGGGGACAGGGAGAACGGCGCAGTATTTT.

V and J are TRBV7-2 and TRBJ1-6; D may be TRBD1 (5 bases). Germline V lookup: CDR1 SGHTA, CDR2 FQGNSA. Trimming shortened V by 5 bases and J by 6 bases, and 14 bases separated the two germline ends. The CDR3 loop spans 15 amino acids. The CDR3 sequence is CASSIGAGTNSPLHF. CDR3 sequence (DNA): TGTGCCAGCAGCATAGGGGCAGGGACTAATTCACCCCTCCACTTT.

In the case of this clonotype: Mismatch with germline at one junction end may stem from a read error. This rearrangement joins TRBV7-2 to TRBJ2-5; D may correspond to TRBD1 or TRBD2 (5 bases each). There are 16 residues in the CDR3. Germline-derived CDR1 and CDR2 are SGHTA and FQGNSA. CDR3 region: CAGSLAPTGGGGTQYF. The DNA for the CDR3 is TGTGCCGGCAGCTTAGCCCCCACAGGCGGCGGAGGGACCCAGTACTTC.

The chain combines TRBV30 with TRBJ2-1; no clear D gene. Germline values: CDR1 GTSNPN, CDR2 SVGIG (reference sequence). The ends were cut back, 0 bases at V and 4 bases at J, with 10 bases in the middle. The CDR3 is 14 residues long. The CDR3 sequence: CAWSVATQYNEQFF. The CDR3 DNA is TGTGCCTGGAGTGTTGCAACCCAATACAATGAGCAGTTCTTC.

This clonotype appeared many times. The chain carries TRBV12-2 and TRBJ2-5; whether TRBD1, the table's D call, matches the DNA was not checked. TRBV12-2 is an annotated pseudogene. This CDR3 contains 20 residues. The CDR3 protein is CASRLVVSGLRDRKEETQYF. The CDR3 DNA reads as TGTGCAAGTCGCTTAGTAGTGTCAGGACTTCGGGACAGAAAGGAAGAGACCCAGTACTTC.

The rearrangement uses TRBV6-5 and TRBJ1-5; D gene uncertain. V lost 5 bases to trimming and J lost 7 bases, with 12 bases between them. The CDR3 sequence is 13 residues long. Germline CDR1 is MNHEY and CDR2 is SVGAGI. The DNA for the CDR3 is TGTGCCAGCAGTCCGGATATGGGGCAGCCCCAGCATTTT. Translating it yields CASSPDMGQPQHF.

This clonotype was counted many times. The chain employs TRBV12-3 or TRBV12-4 and TRBJ2-7, with a tentative D call TRBD1 (6 bases). Trimming took off 5 bases at V and 7 bases at J, with 18 bases between the two ends. The CDR3 consists of 14 residues. CDR3 nucleotide sequence: TGTGCCAGCAGTGGGCCGGGACACGATGGGGAGCAGTACTTC. This encodes CASSGPGHDGEQYF.

The rearrangement links TRBV6-2 or TRBV6-3 to TRBJ2-3; D might be TRBD2 (6 bases). Germline CDR1 reads MNHEY; CDR2 reads SVGEGT. Trimming removed 4 bases at V and 6 bases at J, with 20 bases between. This CDR3 contains 16 residues. The CDR3 nucleotides are TGTGCCAGCAGTTCATTAGCGGCGAGACTAGTCGATACGCAGTATTTT. Its protein is CASSSLAARLVDTQYF.

This clonotype was counted a few times. The J gene is TRBJ2-1, the V gene TRBV30; the D is unclear. The germline V gene encodes CDR1 GTSNPN and CDR2 SVGIG (reference sequence). This CDR3 contains 12 residues. V was clipped by 0 bases and J by 6 bases, with 6 bases between them. The CDR3, as DNA: TGTGCCTGGAGTGTATTCGGCAATGAGCAGTTCTTC. This sequence encodes CAWSVFGNEQFF.

This clonotype was seen at least ten times. The rearrangement links TRBV30 to TRBJ2-3; D possibly uses TRBD1 or TRBD2 (5 bases each). Germline V gene data show CDR1 as GTSNPN and CDR2 as SVGIG (reference sequence). The CDR3 length is 16 residues. V lost 3 bases to trimming and J lost 0 bases, with 16 bases between them. The CDR3, as DNA: TGTGCCTGGAGCAACTGGGGGTTTCTAAGCACAGATACGCAGTATTTT. Translating it yields CAWSNWGFLSTDTQYF.

This clonotype was detected only a few times. The rearrangement uses TRBV10-3 and TRBJ1-4; D is undetermined. The length of the CDR3 is 14 residues. Germline CDR1 is ENHRY and CDR2 is SYGVKD. Trimming stripped 10 bases from V and 3 bases from J, with 15 bases between. Here the CDR3 reads CATRPDGPNEKLFF. The CDR3 region has the DNA TGTGCCACCAGACCGGACGGACCTAATGAAAAACTGTTTTTT.

This chain uses TRBV9 with TRBJ2-6; tentatively, D is TRBD2 (6 bases). Trimming removed 0 bases from V and 2 bases from J, with 18 bases in between. Per the germline V gene, CDR1 is SGDLS and CDR2 is YYNGEE. There are 19 residues in the CDR3. The CDR3 DNA is TGTGCCAGCAGCGTAGCTGTCCGAGGGGAGGACCCTGGGGCCAACGTCCTGACTTTC. Translation: CASSVAVRGEDPGANVLTF. Based on the CDR3 plus reference TRBV9 and TRBJ2-6, the full variable domain is DSGVTQTPKHLITATGQRVTLRCSPRSGDLSVYWYQQSLDQGLQFLIQYYNGEERAKGNILERFSAQQFPDLHSELNLSSLELGDSALYFCASSVAVRGEDPGANVLTFGAGSRLTVL.

This clonotype was counted many times. The genes are TRBV6-1 and TRBJ1-1, with D possibly being TRBD1 (5 bases). V lost 6 bases, J lost 3 bases, and 8 bases lay in between. CDR3 size: 12 residues. From germline, CDR1 is MNHNS and CDR2 SASEGT. The CDR3 region has the DNA TGTGCCAGCAGGGGACCTTACACTGAAGCTTTCTTT. Amino acid sequence: CASRGPYTEAFF.